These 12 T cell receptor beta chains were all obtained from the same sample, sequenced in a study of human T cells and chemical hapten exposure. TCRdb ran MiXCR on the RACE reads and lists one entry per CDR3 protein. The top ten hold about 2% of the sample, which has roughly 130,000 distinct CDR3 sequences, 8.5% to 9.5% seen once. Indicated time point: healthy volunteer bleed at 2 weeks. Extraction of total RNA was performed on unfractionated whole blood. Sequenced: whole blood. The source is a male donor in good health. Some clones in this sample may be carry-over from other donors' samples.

The CDR3 nucleotides are TGTGCCAGCAGCTACGGGACGGGAAATTCACCCCTCCACTTT. It yields the protein CASSYGTGNSPLHF. The J gene is TRBJ1-6, the V gene TRBV7-8; D perhaps matches TRBD1 (5 bases). Trimming removed 4 bases from V and 7 bases from J, with 11 bases in between. The CDR3 length is 14 residues. The V gene's germline CDR1 is SGHVS and CDR2 FQNEAQ.

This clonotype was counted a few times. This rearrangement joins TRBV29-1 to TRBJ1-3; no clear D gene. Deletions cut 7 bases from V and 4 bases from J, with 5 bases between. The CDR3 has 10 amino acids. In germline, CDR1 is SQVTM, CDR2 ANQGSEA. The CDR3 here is CSAVGNTIYF. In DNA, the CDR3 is TGCAGCGCGGTCGGAAACACCATATATTTT.

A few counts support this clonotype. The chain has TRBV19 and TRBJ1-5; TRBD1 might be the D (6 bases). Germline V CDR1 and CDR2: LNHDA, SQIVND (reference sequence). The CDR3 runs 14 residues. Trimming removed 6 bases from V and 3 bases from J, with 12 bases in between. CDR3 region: CASRFQGNNQPQHF. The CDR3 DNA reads TGTGCCAGTAGATTCCAGGGGAACAATCAGCCCCAGCATTTT. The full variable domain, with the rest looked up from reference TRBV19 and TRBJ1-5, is DGGITQSPKYLFRKEGQNVTLSCEQNLNHDAMYWYRQDPGQGLRLIYYSQIVNDFQKGDIAEGYSVSREKKESFPLTVTSAQKNPTAFYLCASRFQGNNQPQHFGDGTRLSIL.

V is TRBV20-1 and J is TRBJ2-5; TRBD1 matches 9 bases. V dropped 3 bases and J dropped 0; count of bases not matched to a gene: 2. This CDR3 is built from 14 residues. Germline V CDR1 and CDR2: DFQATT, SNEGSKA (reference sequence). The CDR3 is CSARDRGDQETQYF. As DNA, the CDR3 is TGCAGTGCTAGGGACAGGGGCGACCAAGAGACCCAGTACTTC.

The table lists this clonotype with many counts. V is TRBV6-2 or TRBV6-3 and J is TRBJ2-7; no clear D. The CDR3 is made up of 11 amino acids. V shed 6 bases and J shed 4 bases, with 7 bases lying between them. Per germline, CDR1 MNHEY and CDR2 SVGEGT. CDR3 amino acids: CASRDEYEQYF. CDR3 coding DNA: TGTGCCAGCAGGGACGAGTACGAGCAGTACTTC.

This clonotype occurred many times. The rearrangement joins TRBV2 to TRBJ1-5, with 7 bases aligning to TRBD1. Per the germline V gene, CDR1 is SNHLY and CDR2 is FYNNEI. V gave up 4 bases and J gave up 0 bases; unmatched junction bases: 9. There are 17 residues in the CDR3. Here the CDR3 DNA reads TGTGCCAGCAGTGTCCGTCAGGGGGACAATAGCAATCAGCCCCAGCATTTT. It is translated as CASSVRQGDNSNQPQHF. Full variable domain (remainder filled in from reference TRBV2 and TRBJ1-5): EPEVTQTPSHQVTQMGQEVILRCVPISNHLYFYWYRQILGQKVEFLVSFYNNEISEKSEIFDDQFSVERPDGSNFTLKIRSTKLEDSAMYFCASSVRQGDNSNQPQHFGDGTRLSIL.

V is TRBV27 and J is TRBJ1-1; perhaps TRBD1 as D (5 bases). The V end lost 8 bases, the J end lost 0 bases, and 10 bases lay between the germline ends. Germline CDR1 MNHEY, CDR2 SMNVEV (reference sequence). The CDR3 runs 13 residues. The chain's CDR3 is CASRDGLNTEAFF. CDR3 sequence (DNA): TGTGCCAGCCGGGACGGATTGAACACTGAAGCTTTCTTT.

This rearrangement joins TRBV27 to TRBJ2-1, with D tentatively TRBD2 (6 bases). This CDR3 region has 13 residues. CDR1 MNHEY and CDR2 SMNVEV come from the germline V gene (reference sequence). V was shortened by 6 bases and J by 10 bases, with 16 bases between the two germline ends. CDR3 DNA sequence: TGTGCCAGCAGCCCCGGGGGTCCGCGGGAGCAGTTCTTC. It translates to CASSPGGPREQFF.

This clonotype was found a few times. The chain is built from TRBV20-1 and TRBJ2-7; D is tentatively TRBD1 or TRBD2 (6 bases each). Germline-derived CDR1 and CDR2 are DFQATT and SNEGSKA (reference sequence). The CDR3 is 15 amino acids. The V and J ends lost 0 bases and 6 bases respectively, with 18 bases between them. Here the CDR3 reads CSARDLGGPKSEQYF. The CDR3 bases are TGCAGTGCTAGAGATCTCGGGGGCCCCAAGAGCGAGCAGTACTTC.

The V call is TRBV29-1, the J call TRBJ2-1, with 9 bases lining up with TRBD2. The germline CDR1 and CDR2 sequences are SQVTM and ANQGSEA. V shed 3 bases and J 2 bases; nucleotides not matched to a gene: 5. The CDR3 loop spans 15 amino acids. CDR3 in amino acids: CSVEGGLAAYNEQFF. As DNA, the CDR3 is TGCAGCGTTGAGGGGGGACTAGCAGCCTACAATGAGCAGTTCTTC.

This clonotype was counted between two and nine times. CDR3 in amino acids: CASRAPSSYNEQFF. CDR3 sequence (DNA): TGTGCCAGCAGGGCTCCCTCCTCCTACAATGAGCAGTTCTTC. The chain recombines TRBV7-2 with TRBJ2-1, with D hard to call. V was clipped by 6 bases and J by 0 bases, with 9 bases between them. In germline, CDR1 is SGHTA, CDR2 FQGNSA. This CDR3 is built from 14 residues.

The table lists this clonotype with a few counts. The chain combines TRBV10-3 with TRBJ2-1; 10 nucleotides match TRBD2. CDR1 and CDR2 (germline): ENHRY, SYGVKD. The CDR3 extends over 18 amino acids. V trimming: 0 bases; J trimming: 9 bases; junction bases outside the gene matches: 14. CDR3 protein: CAISESRTSGTLWSEQFF. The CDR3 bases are TGTGCCATCAGTGAGTCCCGGACTAGCGGAACTCTATGGAGTGAGCAGTTCTTC.